This T cell receptor (beta chain) was sequenced for a study of blood T cell repertoires in COVID-19. Clones were read by immunoSEQ multiplex PCR, and TCRdb kept only the in-frame ones, dropping some. The sample has some 110,000 clones; about 91% are singletons. The germline V gene encodes CDR1 MNHEY and CDR2 SVGAGI. The CDR3 contains 13 residues. Trimming removed 9 bases from V and 7 bases from J, with 16 bases in between. The sample was peripheral blood. The chain has TRBV6-5 and TRBJ1-3, with D uncertain. The TCR originated in a human donor in a cohort sampled during active COVID-19. The chain's CDR3 is CASEMGRTNTIYF. The CDR3 DNA follows: TGTGCCAGTGAGATGGGCAGGACTAACACCATATATTTT.